One and the same sample provided the 8 T cell receptor beta chains below, sequenced in a study of blood T cell repertoires in COVID-19. The assay was immunoSEQ multiplex PCR, and TCRdb's table has in-frame clones only and misses some. This table has about half a million clones, 89% appearing once. Specimen: peripheral blood. All receptors come from a man younger than 35 with COVID-19, enrolled during active disease.

CDR3 sequence reads: CASGQGNYGYTF. The CDR3 bases are TGTGCCAGCGGACAGGGTAACTATGGCTACACCTTC. The V call is TRBV9, the J call TRBJ1-2; 8 bases are a match to TRBD1. This CDR3 comprises 12 residues. Germline V lookup: CDR1 SGDLS, CDR2 YYNGEE. V shed 7 bases and J 1 base; nucleotides not matched to a gene: 0.

The chain uses TRBV7-2 and TRBJ2-7; 13 nucleotides agree with TRBD2. This CDR3 comprises 15 residues. J was trimmed by 4 bases and V by 7 bases; bases with no gene match: 7. From germline, CDR1 is SGHTA and CDR2 FQGNSA. The CDR3 DNA reads TGTGCCAGCACCGTAGGACTAGCGGGAGAGTACGAGCAGTACTTC. Protein sequence: CASTVGLAGEYEQYF. Variable domain in full (rest from reference TRBV7-2 and TRBJ2-7): GAGVSQSPSNKVTEKGKDVELRCDPISGHTALYWYRQSLGQGLEFLIYFQGNSAPDKSGLPSDRFSAERTGGSVSTLTIQRTQQEDSAVYLCASTVGLAGEYEQYFGPGTRLTVT.

The chain links TRBV6-2 or TRBV6-3 to TRBJ2-1, with 10 positions matching TRBD1. J gave up 7 bases and V 0 bases, and 6 bases lay outside the gene matches. Germline values: CDR1 MNHEY, CDR2 SVGEGT. CDR3 length equals 16 residues. The CDR3 nucleotides are TGTGCCAGCAGTTACTCTGGGACAGGGGTTGGGAATGAGCAGTTCTTC. This gives the protein CASSYSGTGVGNEQFF.

The genes are TRBV30 and TRBJ2-2, with D possibly being TRBD2 (5 bases). Trimming removed 1 base from V and 4 bases from J, with 13 bases in between. Germline values: CDR1 GTSNPN, CDR2 SVGIG (reference sequence). CDR3 length: 15 residues. This CDR3 is CAWSEGRAGTGELFF. The CDR3 DNA sequence: TGTGCCTGGAGTGAGGGAAGGGCGGGCACCGGGGAGCTGTTTTTT. The full variable domain, completed using reference TRBV30 and TRBJ2-2, is SQTIHQWPATLVQPVGSPLSLECTVEGTSNPNLYWYRQAAGRGLQLLFYSVGIGQISSEVPQNLSASRPQDRQFILSSKKLLLSDSGFYLCAWSEGRAGTGELFFGEGSRLTVL.

The chain combines TRBV7-2 with TRBJ2-5, with 8 bases aligning to TRBD2. V was clipped by 0 bases and J by 6 bases; unmatched bases: 12. The CDR3 is 17 residues long. Germline CDR1 and CDR2: SGHTA and FQGNSA. As DNA, the CDR3 is TGTGCCAGCAGCTTAGCGTTTCGAGTTAGCGGGGACAAGACCCAGTACTTC. It codes for CASSLAFRVSGDKTQYF.

This chain connects TRBV18 to TRBJ1-2, with 9 bases that match TRBD1. CDR1 is KGHSH, CDR2 LQKENI, per germline. The V segment lost 1 base and the J segment 7 bases; nucleotides outside the gene matches: 7. This CDR3 region has 15 residues. The CDR3 DNA reads TGTGCCAGCTCACCACGGGACAGGGTCGATCGTGGCTACACCTTC. Amino acids: CASSPRDRVDRGYTF.

The gene calls are TRBV5-4 and TRBJ2-2, with a weak D call TRBD2 (5 bases). The germline gives CDR1 SGHNT, CDR2 YYREEE (reference sequence). Trimming took 2 bases from V and 2 from J, leaving 19 bases between them. The CDR3 is 18 residues long. CDR3 protein: CASSFMSAASGNTGELFF. CDR3 DNA: TGTGCCAGCAGCTTTATGAGTGCAGCGAGCGGAAACACCGGGGAGCTGTTTTTT.

This sequence joins TRBV4-1 and TRBJ1-2, with D uncertain. The V end was cut by 0 bases, the J end by 8 bases, with 13 bases between. This CDR3 comprises 14 residues. Germline V gives CDR1 MGHRA, CDR2 YSYEKL. The CDR3 coding sequence is TGCGCCAGCAGCCAAGAGACAAATCGGGGAGGCTACACCTTC. Protein sequence: CASSQETNRGGYTF.